This T cell receptor (beta chain) was recorded in a study of response to subunit inactivated influenza vaccine. General study points: Authors suggested each seasonal flu vaccination may recruit only limited numbers of new T cells.

TCRdb independently ran MiXCR on the RT-PCR reads; one entry per CDR3 protein. The table lists about 650,000 distinct CDR3 sequences, around 14% of them singletons. V was clipped by 7 bases and J by 3 bases; unmatched bases: 13. The CDR3 sequence is 16 residues long. CDR1 MDHEN and CDR2 SYDVKM come from the germline V gene. Comment on this clonotype: Its matching antigen is unknown. A read error may be the cause here, since a much bigger clone is one base away.

Source: PBMCs from blood, taken 11 to 12 days after vaccination. The origin of this receptor is a man in his forties or fifties who received an inactivated influenza vaccine. The chain employs TRBV28 and TRBJ2-3, with TRBD2 matching over 7 bases. CDR3 region: CASKNLSGGGTDTQYF. As DNA, the CDR3 is TGTGCCAGCAAAAATTTATCGGGAGGTGGGACAGATACGCAGTATTTT. Drawing the rest from reference TRBV28 and TRBJ2-3, the complete variable domain is DVKVTQSSRYLVKRTGEKVFLECVQDMDHENMFWYRQDPGLGLRLIYFSYDVKMKEKGDIPEGYSVSREKKERFSLILESASTNQTSMYLCASKNLSGGGTDTQYFGPGTRLTVL.